This passage covers 3 T cell receptor beta chains from one sample sequenced in a study of T cell responses to AZD1222 COVID-19 vaccine. Data came from immunoSEQ multiplex PCR; TCRdb stores just in-frame clones and leaves some out. The sample holds fewer than 110,000 clones; 70% to 90% are singletons and the top ten take 4.5% to 6%. Material: peripheral blood, obtained 28 days after the second AZD1222 dose. These receptors came from an adult who received the AZD1222 COVID-19 vaccine.

The V gene is TRBV2, the J gene TRBJ2-7, with TRBD1 as a possible D gene (7 bases). CDR3 size: 14 residues. Germline V gene sequence: CDR1 SNHLY, CDR2 FYNNEI. Trimming took off 5 bases at V and 1 base at J, with 12 bases between the two ends. The CDR3 loop reads CASSQTGRSYEQYF. DNA of the CDR3: TGTGCCAGCAGTCAGACAGGGAGGTCCTACGAGCAGTACTTC.

The chain has TRBV27 and TRBJ2-7; 8 bases match TRBD1. The germline V gene encodes CDR1 MNHEY and CDR2 SMNVEV (reference sequence). The CDR3 has 15 residues. The ends lost 6 bases at V and 2 bases at J; junction bases unmatched: 9. CDR3 nucleotides: TGTGCCAGCAGATATTCAGGGGGCTTGACCTACGAGCAGTACTTC. It encodes CASRYSGGLTYEQYF.

The chain carries TRBV7-9 and TRBJ1-4; D is undetermined. The germline V and J ends were trimmed by 1 base and 0 bases, with 6 bases remaining between them. The CDR3 is 15 residues long. In germline, CDR1 is SEHNR, CDR2 FQNEAQ (reference sequence). CDR3: CASSLGRATNEKLFF. CDR3 nucleotides: TGTGCCAGCAGCTTAGGAAGGGCAACTAATGAAAAACTGTTTTTT.